This TCR beta chain was identified during a study of T-cell memory formation after mild COVID-19. 5'RACE with constant-segment primers built TCRalpha and TCRbeta cDNA libraries with UMIs. One entry per CDR3 protein results from TCRdb running MiXCR on the 5' RACE reads. The sample has 120,000 to 150,000 distinct CDR3 sequences, 15% to 20% seen once. Notes on the study in general: Pre-infection memory harbored some responding clones, suggesting cross-reactive memory joined. Balance between CD4 and CD8 was seen in clones contracting day 15 to 85, and a CD4+ lean was seen in later expanders. Among contracting clones, CD4+ were mainly CM/EM and CD8+ enriched in EMRA.

This clonotype was detected once. Antigen unknown. CDR1 ENHRY and CDR2 SYGVKD come from the germline V gene. The CDR3 has 13 amino acids. V shed 5 bases, J shed 3 bases, and the junction held 3 bases outside the gene matches. This rearrangement joins TRBV10-3 to TRBJ2-7; TRBD1 aligns across 8 bases. Sequencing input: PBMCs or a T cell subset sorted from them (not recorded which). This clonotype was sampled from an adult woman who had mild COVID-19 (a few samples of this study predate the infection). Cell type and time point are not known. The CDR3 here is CAISLDRGYEQYF. In DNA form, the CDR3 reads TGTGCCATCAGTCTAGACAGGGGCTACGAGCAGTACTTC.